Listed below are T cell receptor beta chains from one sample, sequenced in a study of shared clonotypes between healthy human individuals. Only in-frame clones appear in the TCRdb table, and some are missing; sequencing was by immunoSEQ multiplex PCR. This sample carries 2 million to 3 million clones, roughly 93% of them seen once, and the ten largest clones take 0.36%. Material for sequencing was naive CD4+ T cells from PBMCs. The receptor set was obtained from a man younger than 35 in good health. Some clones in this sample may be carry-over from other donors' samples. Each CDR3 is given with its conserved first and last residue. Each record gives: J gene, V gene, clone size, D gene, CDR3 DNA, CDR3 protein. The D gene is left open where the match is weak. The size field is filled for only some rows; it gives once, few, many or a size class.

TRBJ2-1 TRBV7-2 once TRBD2 TGTGCCAGCAGCTTAGTGACTAGCGGGATCTACAATGAGCAGTTCTTC CASSLVTSGIYNEQFF
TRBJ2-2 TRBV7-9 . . TGTGCGACTTCGGGGCCCGCGAACACCGGGGAGCTGTTTTTT CATSGPANTGELFF
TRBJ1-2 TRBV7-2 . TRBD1 TGTGCCAGCAGCTTAGGAGGACAGGGTAACCGCTATGGCTACACCTTC CASSLGGQGNRYGYTF
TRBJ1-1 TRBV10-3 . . TGTGCCATCAGTGACGAAGCTCCACCTGAAGCTTTCTTT CAISDEAPPEAFF
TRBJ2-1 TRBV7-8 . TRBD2 TGTGCCAGCAGCTGGAGACTAGCGGACTACAATGAGCAGTTCTTC CASSWRLADYNEQFF
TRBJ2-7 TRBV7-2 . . TGTGCCAGCAGCCCGACCGAAATTTCCTACGAGCAGTACTTC CASSPTEISYEQYF
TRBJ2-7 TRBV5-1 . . TGCGCCAGCAGCTTGCGGGGGCGCGATGTCGACGAGCAGTACTTC CASSLRGRDVDEQYF
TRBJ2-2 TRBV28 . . TGTGCCAGCCGCCGGGGGCCAACGAACACCGGGGAGCTGTTTTTT CASRRGPTNTGELFF
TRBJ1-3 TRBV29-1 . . TGCAGCGTGGGGGGACGTAACTCTGGAAACACCATATATTTT CSVGGRNSGNTIYF
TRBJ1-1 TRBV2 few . TGTGCCAGCATCCCAAACGGGTTTGACACTGAAGCTTTCTTT CASIPNGFDTEAFF
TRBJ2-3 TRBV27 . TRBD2 TGTGCCAGCAGTTTATTAGGTCGGACTAGCGGGAGGGTAATGTCAGATACGCAGTATTTT CASSLLGRTSGRVMSDTQYF
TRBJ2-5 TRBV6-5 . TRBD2 TGTGCCAGCAGTTCCGGTCTAGCGGGAGGGGGAGAGACCCAGTACTTC CASSSGLAGGGETQYF
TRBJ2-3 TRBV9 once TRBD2 TGTGCCAGCAGCCCCACGACTAGCCCTACGCAGTATTTT CASSPTTSPTQYF
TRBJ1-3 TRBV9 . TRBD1 TGTGCCAGCAGCAAGGAAGAAAGGGGGCTCGGAAACACCATATATTTT CASSKEERGLGNTIYF
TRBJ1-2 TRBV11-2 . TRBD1 TGTGCCAGCAGCTCCCCCTCGGGACAGGGGTTTGGCTACACCTTC CASSSPSGQGFGYTF
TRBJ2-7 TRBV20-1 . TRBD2 TGCAGTGCTAGCCGCGGGGGGCAGCAGTACTTC CSASRGGQQYF
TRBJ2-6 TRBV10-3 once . TGTGCCATCAGTGAGTCTATGGGGGCGCGCTCTGGGGCCAACGTCCTGACTTTC CAISESMGARSGANVLTF
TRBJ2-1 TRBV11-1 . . TGTGCCAGCAGCCCGTCATTATTAAGTGAGCAGTTCTTC CASSPSLLSEQFF
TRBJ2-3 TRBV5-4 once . TGTGCCAGCAGCTTAGGGGGGGCGTCGGGCACAGATACGCAGTATTTT CASSLGGASGTDTQYF
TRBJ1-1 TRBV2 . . TGTGCCAGCAGTGGATTCCGGGAGGGCACTGAAGCTTTCTTT CASSGFREGTEAFF
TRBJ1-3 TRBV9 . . TGTGCCAGCAGCGTAGAGCCGGGCCTGGAAATTGGAAACACCATATATTTT CASSVEPGLEIGNTIYF
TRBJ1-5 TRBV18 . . TGTGCCAGCTCCCCGGGAGGACCTCAGCCCCAGCATTTT CASSPGGPQPQHF
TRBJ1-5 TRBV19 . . TGTGCCAGTACCCTGGGCCATTATAGCAATCAGCCCCAGCATTTT CASTLGHYSNQPQHF
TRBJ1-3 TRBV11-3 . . TGTGCCAGCAGCTTAGGTGGGGGTTTCTTCTCTGGAAACACCATATATTTT CASSLGGGFFSGNTIYF
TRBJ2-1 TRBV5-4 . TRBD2 TGTGCCAGCAGCTTTTTTGGGGGAGGGCCCTACAATGAGCAGTTCTTC CASSFFGGGPYNEQFF
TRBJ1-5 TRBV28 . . TGTGCCAGCAGCCAGGGCGGAGATAGCAATCAGCCCCAGCATTTT CASSQGGDSNQPQHF